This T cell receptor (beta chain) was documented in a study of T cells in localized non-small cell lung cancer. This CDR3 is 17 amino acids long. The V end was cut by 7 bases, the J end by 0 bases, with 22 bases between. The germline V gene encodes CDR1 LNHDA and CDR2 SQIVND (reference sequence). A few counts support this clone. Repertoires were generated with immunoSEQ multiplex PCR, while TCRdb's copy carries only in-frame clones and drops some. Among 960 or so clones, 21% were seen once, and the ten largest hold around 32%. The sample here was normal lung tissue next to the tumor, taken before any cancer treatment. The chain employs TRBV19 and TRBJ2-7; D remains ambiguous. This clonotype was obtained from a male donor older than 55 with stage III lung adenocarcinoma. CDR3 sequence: CASTLFVVVRRSYEQYF. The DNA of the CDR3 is TGTGCCAGTACCCTATTCGTCGTCGTCCGACGCTCCTACGAGCAGTACTTC.